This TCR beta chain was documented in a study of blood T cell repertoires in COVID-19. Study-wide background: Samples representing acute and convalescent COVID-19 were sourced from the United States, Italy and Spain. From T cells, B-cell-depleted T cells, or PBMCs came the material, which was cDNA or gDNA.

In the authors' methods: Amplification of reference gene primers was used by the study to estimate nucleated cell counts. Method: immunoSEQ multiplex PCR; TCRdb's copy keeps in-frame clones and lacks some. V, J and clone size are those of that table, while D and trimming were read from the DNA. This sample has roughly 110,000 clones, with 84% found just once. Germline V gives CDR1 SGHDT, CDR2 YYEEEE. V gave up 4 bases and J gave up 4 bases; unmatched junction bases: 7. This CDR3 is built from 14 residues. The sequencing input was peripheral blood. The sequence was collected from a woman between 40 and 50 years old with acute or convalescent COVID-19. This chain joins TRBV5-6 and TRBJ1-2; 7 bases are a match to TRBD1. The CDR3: CASSIRTGSYGYTF. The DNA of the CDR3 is TGTGCCAGCAGCATTCGGACAGGCAGCTATGGCTACACCTTC. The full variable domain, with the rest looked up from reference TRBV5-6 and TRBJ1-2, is DAGVTQSPTHLIKTRGQQVTLRCSPKSGHDTVSWYQQALGQGPQFIFQYYEEEERQRGNFPDRFSGHQFPNYSSELNVNALLLGDSALYLCASSIRTGSYGYTFGSGTRLTVV.